Here is one T cell receptor beta chain with its context. Its target is unknown. This record belongs to a study of tumor-infiltrating lymphocytes in primary liver carcinoma. At the level of the study: Maximum tumor diameters ranged from roughly 4 to 10 cm, stage T1-T3 N0M0.

This CDR3 is 15 amino acids long. Losses at the gene ends were 3 bases for V and 8 bases for J; bases not matched to a gene: 9. From germline, CDR1 is KGHDR and CDR2 SFDVKD. Study-level results: Only about 8-25% of top clones occurred in every one of the five tumor regions.

The researchers produced TCR beta cDNA from roughly 500 ng total RNA with a constant-region primer. Each TCR beta library was derived from three nested multiplex PCR rounds that employed slightly modified ARM-PCR. Investigators reported that the first two PCR rounds, at around 9 cycles each, used TRBV1-TRBV30 forward primers with a C-beta reverse primer. One entry per CDR3 protein, called by TCRdb with MiXCR from the multiplex PCR reads. The sample lists about 54,000 distinct CDR3 sequences, about 80% occurring once. Investigators took RNA and DNA out together from 20-30 mg of unsorted bulk tissue. This clonotype was sampled from a man aged 35 to 55 with primary liver carcinoma and hepatitis B virus infection. Sequenced: liver tumor tissue from sampling region 2. The subset is: tumor region T2, inferior pole. The chain recombines TRBV24-1 with TRBJ2-1, with 7 positions matching TRBD2. CDR3 nucleotide sequence: TGTGCCACCAGTGATGATACTGGCGGGAGCGATGAGCAGTTCTTC. It yields the protein CATSDDTGGSDEQFF.